These T cell receptor beta chains were read from a single sample in a study of blood T cell repertoires in COVID-19. Sequencing used immunoSEQ multiplex PCR; TCRdb keeps in-frame clones, though not all of them. The sample has around 480,000 clones; around 90% are singletons. Sequenced: PBMCs or T cells enriched from blood (not recorded which). These receptors originate from a woman aged 18-35 years who had recovered from COVID-19. Both conserved end residues are part of each CDR3. A D gene is named only where the DNA matches it firmly. The listing skips clone size in some rows; elsewhere it reads once, few, many or a size class.

size,J,D,V,DNA,CDR3
once,TRBJ2-7,NA,TRBV28,TGTGCCAGCAGTTTAGTACTCCCTGTAACCTACGAGCAGTACTTC,CASSLVLPVTYEQYF
NA,TRBJ1-1,NA,TRBV30,TGTGCCTGGAGTGTACTAGCTGTCGGGCTGAACACTGAAGCTTTCTTT,CAWSVLAVGLNTEAFF
once,TRBJ1-2,TRBD1,TRBV29-1,TGCAGCGTTCACAGGGGGATTAACTATGGCTACACCTTC,CSVHRGINYGYTF
once,TRBJ1-2,NA,TRBV5-5,TGTGCCAGCAGTTTCCCGGACAGAGAATCATATGGCTACACCTTC,CASSFPDRESYGYTF
NA,TRBJ2-2,TRBD2,TRBV7-7,TGTGCTAGCAGCTCGGGACTAGCGGGGGGCGCGAACACCGGGGAGCTGTTTTTT,CASSSGLAGGANTGELFF
few,TRBJ1-5,TRBD1,TRBV5-1,TGCGCCAGCAGCTTGGACGGGACAGGATCTAATCAGCCCCAGCATTTT,CASSLDGTGSNQPQHF
once,TRBJ2-2,TRBD1,TRBV5-1,TGCGCCAGCAGCTCGTCCGGGACAGGGGCGTCCGGGGAGCTGTTTTTT,CASSSSGTGASGELFF
many,TRBJ2-7,NA,TRBV7-6,TGTGCCAGCAGCTTAGCGCAGGGGAACGAGCAGTACTTC,CASSLAQGNEQYF
NA,TRBJ2-3,NA,TRBV3-1/TRBV3-2,TGTGCCAGCAGCCAATTCCTTGTCACAGATACGCAGTATTTT,CASSQFLVTDTQYF
NA,TRBJ1-3,NA,TRBV24-1,TGTGCCACCAGTGATCCTGGGAGCTCTGGAAACACCATATATTTT,CATSDPGSSGNTIYF
NA,TRBJ2-1,NA,TRBV12-3/TRBV12-4,TGTGCCAGCAGTCCCCTGGGCGGGTACGAGCAGTTCTTC,CASSPLGGYEQFF
once,TRBJ1-2,TRBD1,TRBV27,TGTGCCAGCAGTCGACAGGGGGCAACCTATGGCTACACCTTC,CASSRQGATYGYTF
NA,TRBJ2-5,NA,TRBV5-1,TGCGCCAGCAGCTTGGGAGCGCTGCAAGAGACCCAGTACTTC,CASSLGALQETQYF
NA,TRBJ2-1,NA,TRBV7-9,TGTGCCAGCAGCCAGTTTGTCAGTGGGCTGGAGCAGTTCTTC,CASSQFVSGLEQFF
NA,TRBJ2-2,TRBD1,TRBV12-5,TGTGCTAGTGCCTCAGACAGGGGGCCCCCGGGGACCGGGGAGCTGTTTTTT,CASASDRGPPGTGELFF
NA,TRBJ1-2,NA,TRBV28,TGTGCCAGCAGTTTAGGGTCGGCGGAAATCTATGGCTACACCTTC,CASSLGSAEIYGYTF
NA,TRBJ1-1,NA,TRBV30,TGTGCCTGGAGTAGTGGTCGGGTGGCACCGAACACTGAAGCTTTCTTT,CAWSSGRVAPNTEAFF
NA,TRBJ1-6,NA,TRBV6-1,TGTGCCAGCAGTGAAAAGAAGAGCTCCTATAATTCACCCCTCCACTTT,CASSEKKSSYNSPLHF
NA,TRBJ2-7,NA,TRBV28,TGTGCCTCTTTCGGGGAACCCTACGAGCAGTACTTC,CASFGEPYEQYF
NA,TRBJ2-7,TRBD1,TRBV12-5,TGTGCTAGTGGTTCTCCAGGGGGCGGTTTCTACGAGCAGTACTTC,CASGSPGGGFYEQYF
NA,TRBJ1-6,NA,TRBV2,TGTGCCAGCTTTACCCGCAGGGACTCCTATAATTCACCCCTCCACTTT,CASFTRRDSYNSPLHF
NA,TRBJ1-4,NA,TRBV18,TGTGCCAGCTCACCTTTTTTGAAGGAGAATGAAAAACTGTTTTTT,CASSPFLKENEKLFF
NA,TRBJ1-6,TRBD1,TRBV5-1,TGCGCCAGCACCGCCGGGACAGGGGATTCACCCCTCCACTTT,CASTAGTGDSPLHF
NA,TRBJ2-1,TRBD2,TRBV5-1,TGCGCCAGCAGCCAACTAGCGGGGATCAATGAGCAGTTCTTC,CASSQLAGINEQFF
NA,TRBJ1-1,NA,TRBV27,TGTGCCAGCACCACCTTGGGGGGTTCTGAAGCTTTCTTT,CASTTLGGSEAFF
few,TRBJ2-7,NA,TRBV11-2,TGTGCCAGCAGTACAGGACGGGCGAGTTTGGAGCAGTACTTC,CASSTGRASLEQYF
NA,TRBJ1-4,TRBD1,TRBV7-9,TGTGCCAGCAGCTTAGAACAGGGGGAAAATGAAAAACTGTTTTTT,CASSLEQGENEKLFF
NA,TRBJ1-5,NA,TRBV4-1,TGCGCCAGCAGCCAAGAGCAGGGTAAACAGCCCCAGCATTTT,CASSQEQGKQPQHF
NA,TRBJ2-5,TRBD2,TRBV4-1,TGCGCCAGCAGCCAAGCGGCTAGCGGGGGGTGGGTGAGGTTGGAGACCCAGTACTTC,CASSQAASGGWVRLETQYF
NA,TRBJ2-7,NA,TRBV5-6,TGTGCCAGCAGCTCGACGGGCGAGCAGTACTTC,CASSSTGEQYF
NA,TRBJ1-5,NA,TRBV5-4,TGTGCCAGCAGCCTCGGGACCGGGAGTCAGCCCCAGCATTTT,CASSLGTGSQPQHF
NA,TRBJ2-1,TRBD2,TRBV5-8,TGTGCCAGCAGCCAATCCAGACTAGCGGGGGGGCCGAGCGATGAGCAGTTCTTC,CASSQSRLAGGPSDEQFF
NA,TRBJ2-6,TRBD1,TRBV19,TGTGCCAGTAGTGTGGGGACAGACTCTGGGGCCAACGTCCTGACTTTC,CASSVGTDSGANVLTF
NA,TRBJ1-1,NA,TRBV7-9,TGTGCCAGCAGCATTAGTAGCATTCTGAACACTGAAGCTTTCTTT,CASSISSILNTEAFF
NA,TRBJ2-3,TRBD1,TRBV5-1,TGCGCCAGCAGCTCCCTTGGGGACAGGCCGGCAGATACGCAGTATTTT,CASSSLGDRPADTQYF
NA,TRBJ2-3,NA,TRBV5-1,TGCGCCAGCAGCTCAGATTCTAGCGTAGATACGCAGTATTTT,CASSSDSSVDTQYF
NA,TRBJ2-7,NA,TRBV7-9,TGTGCCAGCAGCTTACCTGAGCCTTCTTACGAGCAGTACTTC,CASSLPEPSYEQYF
NA,TRBJ1-5,TRBD1,TRBV30,TGTGCCTGGAGTGGAGGGGGCGCGGGCAATCAGCCCCAGCATTTT,CAWSGGGAGNQPQHF
NA,TRBJ1-4,NA,TRBV10-3,TGTGCCATCAGTGAGTCGACTGGGGAGGGGGAAAAACTGTTTTTT,CAISESTGEGEKLFF
NA,TRBJ1-3,TRBD1,TRBV19,TGTGCCAGTAGTATAGTACTCCGACAGGGGGGTGGAAACACCATATATTTT,CASSIVLRQGGGNTIYF
NA,TRBJ2-7,NA,TRBV6-5,TGTGCCAGCAGTTATAATAATCGGGACGAGCAGTACTTC,CASSYNNRDEQYF
NA,TRBJ2-1,NA,TRBV30,TGTGCCTGGAGTGTACGGGGGACCACGTACAATGAGCAGTTCTTC,CAWSVRGTTYNEQFF
NA,TRBJ1-2,TRBD1,TRBV28,TGTGCCAGCAATCCTCCGGGACAGGGGGGATCCCCTAACTATGGCTACACCTTC,CASNPPGQGGSPNYGYTF
NA,TRBJ1-5,NA,TRBV11-2,TGTGCCAGCAGCTTAGGGGCAGGTCAGCCCCAGCATTTT,CASSLGAGQPQHF
NA,TRBJ1-2,NA,TRBV19,TGTGCCAGTAGTATCGCCGGGGGTGGCTACACCTTC,CASSIAGGGYTF
once,TRBJ1-2,NA,TRBV2,TGTGCCAGCAGTGAAACAGGGTATTTGGGCTACACCTTC,CASSETGYLGYTF
once,TRBJ2-7,NA,TRBV6-5,TGTGCCAGCAGTCACTCCCCCCAGACAGGAGACTACGAGCAGTACTTC,CASSHSPQTGDYEQYF